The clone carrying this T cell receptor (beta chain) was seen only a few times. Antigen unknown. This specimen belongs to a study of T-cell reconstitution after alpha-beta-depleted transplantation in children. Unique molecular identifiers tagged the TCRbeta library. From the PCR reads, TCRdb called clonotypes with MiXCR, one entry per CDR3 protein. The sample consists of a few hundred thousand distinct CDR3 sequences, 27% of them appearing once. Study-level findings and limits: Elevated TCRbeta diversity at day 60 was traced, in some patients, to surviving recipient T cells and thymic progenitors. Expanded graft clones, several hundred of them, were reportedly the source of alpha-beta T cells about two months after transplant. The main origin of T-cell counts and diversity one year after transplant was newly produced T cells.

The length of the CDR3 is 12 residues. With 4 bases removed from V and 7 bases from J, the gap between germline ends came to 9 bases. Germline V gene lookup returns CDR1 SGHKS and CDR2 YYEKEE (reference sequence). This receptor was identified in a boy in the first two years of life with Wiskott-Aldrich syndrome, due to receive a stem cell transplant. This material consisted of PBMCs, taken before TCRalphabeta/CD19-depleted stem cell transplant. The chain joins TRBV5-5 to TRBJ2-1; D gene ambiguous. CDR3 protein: CASSRIGNEQFF. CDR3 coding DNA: TGTGCCAGCAGCCGTATAGGGAATGAGCAGTTCTTC.